Following are 23 T cell receptor beta chains from one sample sequenced in a study of T-cell memory formation after mild COVID-19. TCRdb analysed the 5' RACE reads with MiXCR anew, one entry per CDR3 protein. Of roughly 600,000 distinct CDR3 sequences in the sample, over 15% were seen once. The sample was PBMCs or a T cell subset sorted from them (not recorded which). The receptors here all came from an adult woman who had mild COVID-19 (a few samples of this study predate the infection). Cell type and time point are not known.

The V gene is TRBV5-4, the J gene TRBJ2-1; the D is unclear. Germline V CDR1 and CDR2: SGHNT, YYREEE (reference sequence). V was cut by 3 bases and J by 8 bases, with 9 bases left in between. The CDR3 consists of 12 residues. CDR3 bases: TGTGCCAGCAGCTCTCCCCTATATGAGCAGTTCTTC. Amino acid sequence: CASSSPLYEQFF.

The chain carries TRBV7-8 and TRBJ1-1, with 9 positions matching TRBD1. Per the germline V gene, CDR1 is SGHVS and CDR2 is FQNEAQ. The junction had 9 bases not matched to a gene; V was cut back by 6 bases and J by 1 base. The CDR3 covers 16 residues. CDR3 in DNA: TGTGCCAGCAGGACCGAATGGGACAGGGAGAACACTGAAGCTTTCTTT. This gives the protein CASRTEWDRENTEAFF.

The chain couples TRBV4-1 to TRBJ1-1; the D is unclear. Germline V gene sequence: CDR1 MGHRA, CDR2 YSYEKL. The CDR3 length is 15 residues. V lost 0 bases to trimming and J lost 6 bases, with 14 bases between them. The CDR3 sequence: CASSQETLRVPEAFF. CDR3 DNA: TGCGCCAGCAGCCAAGAGACCCTTAGAGTTCCTGAAGCTTTCTTT.

V gene TRBV12-3 or TRBV12-4 combines with J gene TRBJ2-7, with D perhaps given as TRBD1 or TRBD2 (5 bases each). CDR3 length: 15 amino acids. Trimming left V 6 bases short and J 9 bases short, with 24 bases between. The CDR3 region is CASRFQGVSGFGQYF. The CDR3 bases are TGTGCCAGCAGGTTTCAGGGAGTATCGGGGTTCGGGCAGTACTTC.

The chain uses TRBV12-3 or TRBV12-4 and TRBJ2-7; no reliable D call. The CDR3 has 13 residues. With 2 bases removed from V and 5 bases from J, the gap between germline ends came to 10 bases. CDR3 amino acids: CASSLNSPDEQYF. CDR3 sequence (DNA): TGTGCCAGCAGTTTAAATTCGCCGGACGAGCAGTACTTC.

The chain is built from TRBV18 and TRBJ1-3, with D perhaps matching TRBD1 (5 bases). Germline V gives CDR1 KGHSH, CDR2 LQKENI. V was shortened by 1 base and J by 1 base, with 11 bases between the two germline ends. The CDR3 is 16 amino acids. Here the CDR3 reads CASSPLQAGSGNTIYF. CDR3 DNA: TGTGCCAGCTCACCACTTCAGGCAGGGTCTGGAAACACCATATATTTT.

The chain is built from TRBV4-1 and TRBJ2-3, with 8 bases identical to TRBD1. The V segment lost 0 bases and the J segment 5 bases; nucleotides outside the gene matches: 13. CDR1 is MGHRA and CDR2 is YSYEKL in the germline V gene. The CDR3 covers 18 residues. The CDR3 sequence: CASSQDFGRGPVRDTQYF. CDR3 nucleotide sequence: TGCGCCAGCAGCCAAGATTTTGGCAGGGGGCCTGTAAGAGATACGCAGTATTTT.

This chain uses TRBV7-9 with TRBJ1-4; D is undetermined. Trimming shortened V by 5 bases and J by 2 bases, and 12 bases separated the two germline ends. Germline loops: CDR1 SEHNR, CDR2 FQNEAQ (reference sequence). The CDR3 spans 15 residues. The CDR3 is CASSPVSGTNEKLFF. The CDR3, as DNA: TGTGCCAGCAGCCCAGTGAGCGGGACTAATGAAAAACTGTTTTTT.

The V call is TRBV11-3, the J call TRBJ2-7; maybe TRBD1 (6 bases). V lost 1 base and J lost 4, with 14 bases in between. The CDR3 is 15 residues long. The germline CDR1 and CDR2 sequences are SGHNT and YENEEA. The CDR3 DNA reads TGTGCCAGCAGCTTAGGGGTGCAGGGGAAATACGAGCAGTACTTC. Residues: CASSLGVQGKYEQYF.

This clonotype was counted a few times. The chain is built from TRBV11-3 and TRBJ2-7; weak D call: TRBD1 (5 bases). The V and J ends lost 5 bases and 0 bases respectively, with 14 bases between them. The CDR3 has 15 residues. Looked up from germline, CDR1 is SGHNT and CDR2 is YENEEA. The CDR3 DNA reads TGTGCCAGCAGCCTACTAATAGGGGCCTCCTACGAGCAGTACTTC. Protein product: CASSLLIGASYEQYF.

The rearrangement links TRBV7-8 to TRBJ1-1; D remains unclear. Germline V lookup: CDR1 SGHVS, CDR2 FQNEAQ. V lost 6 bases and J lost 5, with 10 bases in between. The CDR3 consists of 12 residues. CDR3 amino acids: CASSEYRTEAFF. The CDR3, as DNA: TGTGCCAGCAGTGAGTATAGGACTGAAGCTTTCTTT.

The V and J genes are TRBV30 and TRBJ2-3, with D maybe TRBD2 (6 bases). Germline V CDR1 and CDR2: GTSNPN, SVGIG (reference sequence). CDR3 length: 15 amino acids. V shed 1 base and J shed 0 bases, with 11 bases lying between them. CDR3 loop: CAWSAGTASTDTQYF. The CDR3 region has the DNA TGTGCCTGGAGTGCAGGGACTGCTAGCACAGATACGCAGTATTTT.

This clonotype was recorded a few times. V usage is TRBV20-1 and J usage is TRBJ1-1, with D tentatively TRBD1 (5 bases). The CDR3 length is 16 residues. V was shortened by 0 bases and J by 0 bases, with 14 bases between the two germline ends. CDR1 is DFQATT, CDR2 SNEGSKA, per germline (reference sequence). The CDR3 DNA is TGCAGTGCTAGAGACCTCGTCCAGGGTTTGAACACTGAAGCTTTCTTT. Protein sequence: CSARDLVQGLNTEAFF.

This clonotype was counted between two and nine times. The V and J genes are TRBV7-6 and TRBJ2-1, with 9 bases lining up with TRBD1. The CDR3 is 14 amino acids. With 5 bases clipped from V and 5 bases from J, the junction kept 4 bases outside the gene matches. Germline V gene sequence: CDR1 SGHVS, CDR2 FNYEAQ. The DNA of the CDR3 is TGTGCCAGCAGCCAGGGACAGGGAAACAATGAGCAGTTCTTC. It codes for CASSQGQGNNEQFF.

The chain carries TRBV10-3 and TRBJ2-1; 11 bases agree with TRBD2. V dropped 4 bases and J dropped 9; count of bases not matched to a gene: 8. Germline V CDR1 and CDR2: ENHRY, SYGVKD. This CDR3 contains 15 residues. DNA of the CDR3: TGTGCCATCAGTGCGGGTAGCGGGAGGGCCTCTGAGCAGTTCTTC. This codes for CAISAGSGRASEQFF.

The DNA of the CDR3 is TGTGCCAGCTACAGCTACGAGCAGTACTTC. As protein: CASYSYEQYF. V gene TRBV7-9 combines with J gene TRBJ2-7; D unresolved. Germline V gives CDR1 SEHNR, CDR2 FQNEAQ (reference sequence). There are 10 residues in the CDR3. V was cut by 8 bases and J by 3 bases, with 5 bases left in between. Full variable domain (missing parts from reference TRBV7-9 and TRBJ2-7): DTGVSQNPRHKITKRGQNVTFRCDPISEHNRLYWYRQTLGQGPEFLTYFQNEAQLEKSRLLSDRFSAERPKGSFSTLEIQRTEQGDSAMYLCASYSYEQYFGPGTRLTVT.

This clonotype was observed a handful of times. The chain uses TRBV15 and TRBJ2-3, with D maybe TRBD2 (6 bases). Germline CDR1 is LNHNV and CDR2 is YYDKDF (reference sequence). The germline V and J ends were trimmed by 4 bases and 1 base, with 12 bases remaining between them. This CDR3 has 15 residues. The CDR3 spells CATSKGTSRTDTQYF. In DNA form, the CDR3 reads TGTGCCACCAGCAAAGGAACTAGCCGCACAGATACGCAGTATTTT.

In its sample, this clonotype was seen a few times. The chain is built from TRBV7-9 and TRBJ2-1; TRBD2 aligns across 7 bases. Germline CDR1 is SEHNR and CDR2 is FQNEAQ (reference sequence). The CDR3 runs 14 residues. J was trimmed by 2 bases and V by 3 bases; bases with no gene match: 1. CDR3 bases: TGTGCCAGCAGCTTTACTAGCGCCTACAATGAGCAGTTCTTC. This encodes CASSFTSAYNEQFF.

This chain uses TRBV24-1 with TRBJ2-3; 11 bases agree with TRBD2. This CDR3 region has 18 residues. Germline V CDR1 and CDR2: KGHDR, SFDVKD. J gave up 4 bases and V 5 bases, and 13 bases lay outside the gene matches. CDR3 sequence reads: CATSVAGGLAGTADTQYF. The CDR3 nucleotides are TGTGCCACCAGTGTAGCAGGAGGACTAGCGGGCACTGCAGATACGCAGTATTTT.

The chain carries TRBV6-5 and TRBJ1-1, with D maybe TRBD1 (5 bases). This CDR3 contains 17 residues. V gave up 5 bases and J gave up 1 base, with 20 bases separating them. Germline V gene sequence: CDR1 MNHEY, CDR2 SVGAGI. CDR3 sequence reads: CASSAPGLGDQNTEAFF. Written as DNA, the CDR3 is TGTGCCAGCAGTGCGCCGGGACTAGGGGACCAGAACACTGAAGCTTTCTTT.

The genes are TRBV7-2 and TRBJ2-7; D unclear. The CDR3 runs to 14 residues. Germline CDR1 reads SGHTA; CDR2 reads FQGNSA. The V gene lost 5 bases and the J gene lost 2 bases, with 13 bases spanning the gap. CDR3 amino acids: CASSDQESPYEQYF. CDR3 in DNA: TGTGCCAGCAGCGATCAGGAGTCCCCCTACGAGCAGTACTTC.

The chain carries TRBV12-3 or TRBV12-4 and TRBJ2-5, with 10 bases aligning to TRBD2. The V gene end was trimmed by 4 bases and the J gene end by 5 bases; junction bases not matched to a gene: 13. This CDR3 has 17 amino acids. The CDR3 loop reads CASSSLRPSGSEETQYF. The CDR3 coding sequence is TGTGCCAGCAGTTCCCTACGGCCTAGCGGGAGTGAGGAGACCCAGTACTTC.

V gene TRBV11-2 combines with J gene TRBJ2-6; a weak D match, TRBD1 (6 bases). This CDR3 is built from 16 residues. Germline CDR1 SGHAT, CDR2 FQNNGV. As DNA, the CDR3 is TGTGCAGTCTGGGGGCAGGGTAAATCAGGGGCCAACGTCCTGACTTTC. The encoded protein is CAVWGQGKSGANVLTF.